One sample yielded the 18 T cell receptor beta chains listed below, sequenced in a study of T-cell reconstitution after alpha-beta-depleted transplantation in children. During its preparation, the TCRbeta library received unique molecular identifiers. TCRdb ran MiXCR on the PCR reads and lists one entry per CDR3 protein. This sample yields 190,000 or so distinct CDR3 sequences, of which roughly 15% are seen a single time; under 15% belongs to the top ten. Source: PBMCs from the stem cell graft donor, taken from the stem cell graft. These receptors were obtained from a human donor who donated a stem cell graft to a child with acute lymphoblastic leukemia.

This clonotype was detected only a few times. V usage is TRBV24-1 and J usage is TRBJ1-5; 7 bases line up with TRBD1. V was clipped by 3 bases and J by 0 bases; unmatched bases: 13. Germline lookup yields CDR1 KGHDR and CDR2 SFDVKD. This CDR3 has 19 residues. CDR3 sequence: CATSDGPQDRPNSNQPQHF. The CDR3 region has the DNA TGTGCCACCAGTGATGGTCCCCAGGACAGGCCCAATAGCAATCAGCCCCAGCATTTT.

This clonotype was seen at least ten times. This rearrangement joins TRBV12-3 or TRBV12-4 to TRBJ2-1; D is unclear. CDR3 size: 13 residues. V was cut by 1 base and J by 9 bases, with 10 bases left in between. Here the CDR3 reads CASSLGGRGEQFF. CDR3 coding DNA: TGTGCCAGCAGTTTAGGGGGTAGAGGTGAGCAGTTCTTC.

This clonotype was counted at least ten times. The rearrangement links TRBV29-1 to TRBJ1-5; D perhaps matches TRBD1 (6 bases). The V gene lost 4 bases and the J gene lost 4 bases, with 14 bases spanning the gap. Germline-derived CDR1 and CDR2 are SQVTM and ANQGSEA. This CDR3 spans 14 amino acids. CDR3 sequence (DNA): TGCAGCGTTGCTACAGGGTCCAGTAATCAGCCCCAGCATTTT. It yields the protein CSVATGSSNQPQHF.

The chain combines TRBV7-2 with TRBJ2-3; TRBD1 is a possible D gene (6 bases). This CDR3 has 15 residues. With 3 bases removed from V and 3 bases from J, the gap between germline ends came to 13 bases. Germline CDR1 SGHTA, CDR2 FQGNSA. The CDR3 is CASSFYLQGTDTQYF. Here the CDR3 DNA reads TGTGCCAGCAGCTTTTACCTCCAGGGGACAGATACGCAGTATTTT.

The chain recombines TRBV7-2 with TRBJ2-1; tentative D call: TRBD2 (6 bases). V lost 1 base to trimming and J lost 9 bases, with 19 bases between them. Germline loops: CDR1 SGHTA, CDR2 FQGNSA. This CDR3 contains 16 residues. DNA of the CDR3: TGTGCCAGCAGCTTAGTGGCGGGAAGCGGTCTCACTGAGCAGTTCTTC. Its protein is CASSLVAGSGLTEQFF.

J is TRBJ2-5 and V is TRBV6-2 or TRBV6-3; no clear D gene. This CDR3 has 14 residues. The V end was cut by 2 bases, the J end by 5 bases, with 12 bases between. Germline-derived CDR1 and CDR2 are MNHEY and SVGEGT. The CDR3 nucleotides are TGTGCCAGCAGTTACCCAGCACAAGGGGAGACCCAGTACTTC. Its translation is CASSYPAQGETQYF.

In this sample, this clonotype turned up many times. The J gene is TRBJ2-7, the V gene TRBV5-1; either TRBD1 or TRBD2 may fit D (5 bases each). The V end lost 4 bases, the J end lost 7 bases, and 15 bases lay between the germline ends. The CDR3 contains 13 residues. Germline V lookup: CDR1 SGHRS, CDR2 YFSETQ. The CDR3 coding sequence is TGCGCCAGCAGCCTGGGGACGGCTTTAGAGCAGTACTTC. Its protein product is CASSLGTALEQYF.

This clonotype was detected ten times or more. The chain employs TRBV12-3 or TRBV12-4 and TRBJ2-1; TRBD2 matches at 7 bases. The J segment lost 8 bases and the V segment lost 6 bases, leaving 10 bases of the junction unmatched. This CDR3 spans 14 amino acids. The CDR3 sequence is CASSWARESDEQFF. The CDR3 nucleotides read TGTGCCAGCAGCTGGGCGCGGGAGAGTGATGAGCAGTTCTTC.

CDR3 in DNA: TGTGCCAGCACCCTAGCGGGATCACCCAATGAGCAGTTCTTC. Its protein is CASTLAGSPNEQFF. The chain combines TRBV6-6 with TRBJ2-1; 9 bases align to TRBD2. The junction had 7 bases not matched to a gene; V was cut back by 7 bases and J by 6 bases. Germline assignment: CDR1 MNHNY and CDR2 SVGAGI (reference sequence). The CDR3 spans 14 residues.

This clonotype occurred a few times. This chain joins TRBV19 and TRBJ1-1; D not resolved. V lost 7 bases to trimming and J lost 0 bases, with 12 bases between them. Germline V CDR1 and CDR2: LNHDA, SQIVND (reference sequence). The CDR3 sequence is 14 residues long. CDR3 coding DNA: TGTGCCAGTATTCATCCCAGGATGAACACTGAAGCTTTCTTT. Encoded protein: CASIHPRMNTEAFF.

This clonotype has ten or more counts. This chain links TRBV29-1 with TRBJ2-3, with 9 positions matching TRBD2. The length of the CDR3 is 15 residues. The J segment lost 2 bases and the V segment lost 5 bases, leaving 8 bases of the junction unmatched. Germline-derived CDR1 and CDR2 are SQVTM and ANQGSEA. The CDR3 loop reads CSVSRLAVHTDTQYF. The CDR3 DNA reads TGCAGCGTTTCTAGACTAGCGGTCCACACAGATACGCAGTATTTT.

Remarks on this clonotype: The junction differs from germline at one of its ends, possibly a read error. DNA for the CDR3: TGTGCCATCAGCTCCAGTTCTGAAGAGACCCAGTACTTC. It translates to CAISSSSEETQYF. The V call is TRBV5-5, the J call TRBJ2-5; D is unresolved. The CDR3 has 13 residues. Germline-derived CDR1 and CDR2 are SGHKS and YYEKEE (reference sequence).

This clonotype was observed many times. This rearrangement joins TRBV20-1 to TRBJ2-5, with D possibly TRBD2 on 6 matching bases. There are 13 residues in the CDR3. Between the trimmed V and J ends, which lost 3 bases and 5 bases, there was a span of 13 bases. CDR1 and CDR2 (germline): DFQATT, SNEGSKA (reference sequence). CDR3 bases: TGCAGTGCTAGCTGGCTAGCGAGGGAGACCCAGTACTTC. Amino acids: CSASWLARETQYF.

The chain uses TRBV4-1 and TRBJ2-7; tentatively, D is TRBD1 (5 bases). Germline-derived CDR1 and CDR2 are MGHRA and YSYEKL. The length of the CDR3 is 15 residues. The germline V and J ends were trimmed by 2 bases and 4 bases, with 15 bases remaining between them. Written as DNA, the CDR3 is TGCGCCAGCAGCCAATTAATGGGGCTAAAATACGAGCAGTACTTC. Amino acid sequence: CASSQLMGLKYEQYF.

This clonotype was counted a few times. The J gene is TRBJ2-1, the V gene TRBV20-1; D gene uncertain. The CDR3 extends over 14 amino acids. Per the germline V gene, CDR1 is DFQATT and CDR2 is SNEGSKA (reference sequence). V was trimmed by 2 bases and J by 7 bases, leaving 15 bases between them. The chain's CDR3 is CSARRRAPRNEQFF. The CDR3 DNA sequence: TGCAGTGCTAGACGCCGGGCCCCCCGGAATGAGCAGTTCTTC.

Regarding this clonotype: The junction differs from germline at one of its ends, possibly a read error. The J gene is TRBJ2-3, the V gene TRBV7-9, with 7 bases matching TRBD1. The CDR3 runs 12 residues. Germline CDR1 SEHNR, CDR2 FQNEAQ (reference sequence). The CDR3 DNA is TGTGCCAGCCGCTTCCAGGGGGATACGCAGTATTTC. Amino acids: CASRFQGDTQYF.

In this sample, this clonotype turned up many times. This sequence joins TRBV5-1 and TRBJ2-1; the D is unclear. CDR1 is SGHRS, CDR2 YFSETQ, per germline. The CDR3 runs 14 residues. Trimming stripped 0 bases from V and 3 bases from J, with 7 bases between. The CDR3 coding sequence is TGCGCCAGCAGCTTGGGACTGAACTACAATGAGCAGTTCTTC. Translation: CASSLGLNYNEQFF.

Note on this clonotype: This may stem from a read error, because a much larger clone lies one nucleotide away. The V and J genes are TRBV29-1 and TRBJ2-3, with 11 positions matching TRBD2. This CDR3 contains 17 residues. Germline loops: CDR1 SQVTM, CDR2 ANQGSEA. The CDR3: CSVEVVGLAGFTNTQYF. The CDR3 nucleotides read TGCAGCGTTGAAGTCGTAGGACTAGCGGGCTTCACAAATACGCAGTATTTT.